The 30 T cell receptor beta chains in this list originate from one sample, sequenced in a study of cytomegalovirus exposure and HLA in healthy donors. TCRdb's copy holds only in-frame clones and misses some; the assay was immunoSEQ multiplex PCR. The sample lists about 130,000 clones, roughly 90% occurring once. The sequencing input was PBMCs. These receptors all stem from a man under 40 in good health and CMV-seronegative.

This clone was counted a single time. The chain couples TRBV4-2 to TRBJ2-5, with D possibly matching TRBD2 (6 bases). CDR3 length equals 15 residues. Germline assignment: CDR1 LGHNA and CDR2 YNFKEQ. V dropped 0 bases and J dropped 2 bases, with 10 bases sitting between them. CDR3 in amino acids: CASSQEGGDQETQYF. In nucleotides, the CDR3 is TGTGCCAGCAGCCAAGAAGGAGGGGATCAAGAGACCCAGTACTTC.

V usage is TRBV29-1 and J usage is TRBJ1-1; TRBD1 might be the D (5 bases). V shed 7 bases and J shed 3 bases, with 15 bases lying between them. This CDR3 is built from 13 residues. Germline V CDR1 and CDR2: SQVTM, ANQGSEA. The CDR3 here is CSDWGVCYTEAFF. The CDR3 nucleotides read TGCAGCGATTGGGGCGTTTGTTACACTGAAGCTTTCTTT.

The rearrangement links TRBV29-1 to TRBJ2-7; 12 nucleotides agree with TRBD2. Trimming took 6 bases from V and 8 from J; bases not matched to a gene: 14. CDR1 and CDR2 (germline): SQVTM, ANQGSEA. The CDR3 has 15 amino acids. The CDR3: CSVLAGGIALTKQYF. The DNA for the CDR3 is TGCAGCGTACTAGCGGGAGGAATAGCTCTTACGAAGCAGTACTTC.

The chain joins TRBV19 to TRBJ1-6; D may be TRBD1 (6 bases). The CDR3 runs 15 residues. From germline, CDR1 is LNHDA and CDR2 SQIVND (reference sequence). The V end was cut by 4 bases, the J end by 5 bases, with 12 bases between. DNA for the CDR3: TGTGCCAGTAGTACCCGGACAGACAATAATTCACCCCTCCACTTT. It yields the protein CASSTRTDNNSPLHF.

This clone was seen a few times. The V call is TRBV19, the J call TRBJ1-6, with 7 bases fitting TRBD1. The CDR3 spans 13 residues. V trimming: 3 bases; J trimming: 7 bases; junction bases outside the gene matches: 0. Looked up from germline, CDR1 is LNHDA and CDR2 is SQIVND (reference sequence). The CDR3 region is CASSMGQNSPLHF. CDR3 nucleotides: TGTGCCAGTAGTATGGGACAGAATTCACCCCTCCACTTT.

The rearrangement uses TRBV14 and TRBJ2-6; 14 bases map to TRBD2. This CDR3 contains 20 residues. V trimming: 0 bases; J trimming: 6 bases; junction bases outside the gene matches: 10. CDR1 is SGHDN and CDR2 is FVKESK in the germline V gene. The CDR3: CASSQDARGLAGVVANVLTF. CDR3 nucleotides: TGTGCCAGCAGCCAAGATGCTAGGGGACTAGCGGGAGTAGTGGCCAACGTCCTGACTTTC.

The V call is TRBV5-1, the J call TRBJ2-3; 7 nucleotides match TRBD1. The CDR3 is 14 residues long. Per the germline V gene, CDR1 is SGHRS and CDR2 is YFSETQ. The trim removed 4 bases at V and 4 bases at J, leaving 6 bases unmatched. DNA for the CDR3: TGCGCCAGCAGCAAGGGGGCTGGCCCAGATACGCAGTATTTT. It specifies CASSKGAGPDTQYF.

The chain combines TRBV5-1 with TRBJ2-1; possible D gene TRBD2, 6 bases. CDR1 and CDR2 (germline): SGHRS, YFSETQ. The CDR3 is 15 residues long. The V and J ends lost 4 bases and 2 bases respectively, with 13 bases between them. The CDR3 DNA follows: TGCGCCAGCAGCAGATTAGCGGACGCCTACAATGAGCAGTTCTTC. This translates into CASSRLADAYNEQFF.

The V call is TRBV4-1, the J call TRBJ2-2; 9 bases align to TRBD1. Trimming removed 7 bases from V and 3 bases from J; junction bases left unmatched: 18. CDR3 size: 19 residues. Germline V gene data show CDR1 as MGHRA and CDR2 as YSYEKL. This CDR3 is CASISLLVSQGADTGELFF. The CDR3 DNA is TGCGCCAGCATTTCACTACTGGTTTCACAGGGGGCCGACACCGGGGAGCTGTTTTTT.

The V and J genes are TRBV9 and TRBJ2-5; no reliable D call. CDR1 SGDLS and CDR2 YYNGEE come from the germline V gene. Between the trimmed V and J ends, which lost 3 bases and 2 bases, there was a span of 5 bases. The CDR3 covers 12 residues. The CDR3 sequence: CASSDNQETQYF. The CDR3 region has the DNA TGTGCCAGCAGCGATAATCAAGAGACCCAGTACTTC.

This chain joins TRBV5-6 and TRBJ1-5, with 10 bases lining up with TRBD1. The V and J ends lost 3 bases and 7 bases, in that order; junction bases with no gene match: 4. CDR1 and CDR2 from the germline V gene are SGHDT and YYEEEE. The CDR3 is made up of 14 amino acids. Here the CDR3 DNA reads TGTGCCAGCAGCTCAGGGACAGGGGTGCAGCCCCAGCATTTT. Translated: CASSSGTGVQPQHF.

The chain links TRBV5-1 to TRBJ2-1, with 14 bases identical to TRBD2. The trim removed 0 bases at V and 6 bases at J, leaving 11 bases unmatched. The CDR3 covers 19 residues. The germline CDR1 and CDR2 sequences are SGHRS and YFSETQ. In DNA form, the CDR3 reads TGCGCCAGCAGCTTGGGACTAGCGGGAGGGGTCGAGAGGGCCAATGAGCAGTTCTTC. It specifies CASSLGLAGGVERANEQFF.

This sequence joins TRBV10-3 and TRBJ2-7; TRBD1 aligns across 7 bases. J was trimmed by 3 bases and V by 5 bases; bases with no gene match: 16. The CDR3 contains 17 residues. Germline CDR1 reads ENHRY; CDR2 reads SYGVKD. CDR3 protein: CAISLLVGPGGRYEQYF. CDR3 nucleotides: TGTGCCATCAGTCTCCTCGTCGGGCCAGGGGGTCGCTACGAGCAGTACTTC.

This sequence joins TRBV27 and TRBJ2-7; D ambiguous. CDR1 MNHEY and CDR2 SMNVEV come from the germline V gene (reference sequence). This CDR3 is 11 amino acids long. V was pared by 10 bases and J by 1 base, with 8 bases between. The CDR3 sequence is CATQTSYEQYF. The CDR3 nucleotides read TGTGCCACCCAGACATCCTACGAGCAGTACTTC.

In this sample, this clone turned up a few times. This CDR3 is CASSFRDILGELFF. Written as DNA, the CDR3 is TGTGCCAGCAGCTTCCGGGACATCCTCGGGGAGCTGTTTTTT. The chain has TRBV7-9 and TRBJ2-2; D perhaps matches TRBD1 (6 bases). Germline CDR1 reads SEHNR; CDR2 reads FQNEAQ (reference sequence). This CDR3 comprises 14 residues. With 3 bases removed from V and 7 bases from J, the gap between germline ends came to 12 bases.

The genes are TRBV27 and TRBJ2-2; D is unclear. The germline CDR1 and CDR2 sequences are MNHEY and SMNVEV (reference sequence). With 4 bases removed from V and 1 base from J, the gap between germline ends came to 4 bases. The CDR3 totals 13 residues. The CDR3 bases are TGTGCCAGCAGTTACATGAACACCGGGGAGCTGTTTTTT. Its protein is CASSYMNTGELFF.

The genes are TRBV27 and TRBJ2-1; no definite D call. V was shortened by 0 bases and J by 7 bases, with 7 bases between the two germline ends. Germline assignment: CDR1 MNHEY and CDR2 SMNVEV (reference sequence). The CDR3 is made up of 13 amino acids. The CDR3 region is CASSLSFTNEQFF. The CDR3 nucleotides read TGTGCCAGCAGTTTATCGTTCACAAATGAGCAGTTCTTC.

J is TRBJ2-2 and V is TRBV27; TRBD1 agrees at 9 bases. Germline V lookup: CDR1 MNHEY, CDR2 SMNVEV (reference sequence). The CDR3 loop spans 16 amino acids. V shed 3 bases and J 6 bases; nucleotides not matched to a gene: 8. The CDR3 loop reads CASSFPGTGKSGELFF. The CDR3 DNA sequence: TGTGCCAGCAGTTTCCCCGGGACAGGGAAATCCGGGGAGCTGTTTTTT.

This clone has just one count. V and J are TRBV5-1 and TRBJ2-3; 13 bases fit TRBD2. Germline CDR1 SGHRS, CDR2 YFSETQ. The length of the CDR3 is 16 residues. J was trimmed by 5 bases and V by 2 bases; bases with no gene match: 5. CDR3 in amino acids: CASSLGLAGAGDTQYF. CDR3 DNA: TGCGCCAGCAGCTTAGGACTAGCGGGAGCGGGAGATACGCAGTATTTT. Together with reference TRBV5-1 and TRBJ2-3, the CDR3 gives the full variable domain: KAGVTQTPRYLIKTRGQQVTLSCSPISGHRSVSWYQQTPGQGLQFLFEYFSETQRNKGNFPGRFSGRQFSNSRSEMNVSTLELGDSALYLCASSLGLAGAGDTQYFGPGTRLTVL.

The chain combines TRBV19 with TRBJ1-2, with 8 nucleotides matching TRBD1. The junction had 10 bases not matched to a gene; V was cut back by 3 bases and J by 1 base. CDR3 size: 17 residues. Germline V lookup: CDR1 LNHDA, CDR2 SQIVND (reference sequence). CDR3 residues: CASSIFGQGPLNYGYTF. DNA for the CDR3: TGTGCCAGTAGTATTTTCGGACAGGGACCCCTTAACTATGGCTACACCTTC.

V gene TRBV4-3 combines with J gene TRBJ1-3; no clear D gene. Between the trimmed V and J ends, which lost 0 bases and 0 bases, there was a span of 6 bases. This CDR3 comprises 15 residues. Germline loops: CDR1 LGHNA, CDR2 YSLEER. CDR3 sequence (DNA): TGCGCCAGCAGCCAAGACTGGAGCTCTGGAAACACCATATATTTT. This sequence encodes CASSQDWSSGNTIYF.

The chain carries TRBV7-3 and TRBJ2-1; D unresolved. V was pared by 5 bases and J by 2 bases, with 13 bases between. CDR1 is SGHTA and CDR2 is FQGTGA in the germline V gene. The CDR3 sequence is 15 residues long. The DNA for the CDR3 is TGTGCCAGCAGCCCCGACGCACTACCCTACAATGAGCAGTTCTTC. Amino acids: CASSPDALPYNEQFF.

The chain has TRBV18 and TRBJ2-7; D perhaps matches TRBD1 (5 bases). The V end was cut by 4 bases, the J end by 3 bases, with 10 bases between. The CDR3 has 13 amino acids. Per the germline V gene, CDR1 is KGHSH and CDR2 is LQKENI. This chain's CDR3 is CASSLNGHYEQYF. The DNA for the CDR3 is TGTGCCAGCTCACTCAATGGACACTACGAGCAGTACTTC.

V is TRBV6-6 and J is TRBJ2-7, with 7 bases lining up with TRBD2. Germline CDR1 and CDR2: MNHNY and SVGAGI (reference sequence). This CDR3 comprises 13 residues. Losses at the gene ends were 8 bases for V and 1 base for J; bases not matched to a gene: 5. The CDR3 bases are TGTGCCAGCTGGCCGGGACTATCCTACGAGCAGTACTTC. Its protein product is CASWPGLSYEQYF.

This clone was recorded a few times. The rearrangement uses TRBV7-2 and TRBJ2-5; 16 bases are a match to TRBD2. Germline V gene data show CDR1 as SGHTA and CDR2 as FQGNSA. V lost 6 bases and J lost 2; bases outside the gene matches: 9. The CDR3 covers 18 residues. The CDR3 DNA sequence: TGTGCCAGCAGGTCCCCCGGGACTAGCGGGAGGGTACAAGAGACCCAGTACTTC. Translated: CASRSPGTSGRVQETQYF.

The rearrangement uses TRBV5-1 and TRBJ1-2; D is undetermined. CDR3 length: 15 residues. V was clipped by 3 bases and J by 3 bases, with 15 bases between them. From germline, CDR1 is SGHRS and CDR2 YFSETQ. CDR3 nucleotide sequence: TGCGCCAGCAGCTCAATCGCCGGGGATCACTATGGCTACACCTTC. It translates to CASSSIAGDHYGYTF.

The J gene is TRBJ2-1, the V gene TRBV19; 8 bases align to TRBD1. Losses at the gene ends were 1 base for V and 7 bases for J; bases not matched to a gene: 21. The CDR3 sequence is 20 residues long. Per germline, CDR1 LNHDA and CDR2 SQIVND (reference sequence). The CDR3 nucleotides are TGTGCCAGTAGTATAGTGCGGACAGGGTCTTTTAGGACGAACAGGAATGAGCAGTTCTTC. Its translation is CASSIVRTGSFRTNRNEQFF.

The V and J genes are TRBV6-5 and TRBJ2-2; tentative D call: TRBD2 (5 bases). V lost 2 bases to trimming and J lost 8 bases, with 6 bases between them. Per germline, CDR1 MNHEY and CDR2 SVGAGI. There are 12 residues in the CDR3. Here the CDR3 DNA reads TGTGCCAGCAGTTACCGCGGGGGGGAGCTGTTTTTT. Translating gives CASSYRGGELFF.

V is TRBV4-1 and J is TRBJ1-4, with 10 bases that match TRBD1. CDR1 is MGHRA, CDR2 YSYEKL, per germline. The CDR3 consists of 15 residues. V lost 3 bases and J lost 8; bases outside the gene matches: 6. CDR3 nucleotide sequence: TGCGCCAGCAGCCACCCGGGACAGGGGCGGGAAAAACTGTTTTTT. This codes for CASSHPGQGREKLFF.

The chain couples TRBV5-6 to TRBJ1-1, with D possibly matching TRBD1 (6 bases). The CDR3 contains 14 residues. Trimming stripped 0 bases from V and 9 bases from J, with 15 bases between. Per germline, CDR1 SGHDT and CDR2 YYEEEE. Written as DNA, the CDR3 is TGTGCCAGCAGCTTGGGGAACAGGGTTAACAAAGCTTTCTTT. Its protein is CASSLGNRVNKAFF.